Given below is one T cell receptor beta chain in context. Antigen: not known. This sample was taken from a study of OX40 agonist ivuxolimab in advanced cancers. Study details: Dose-escalation cases comprised hepatocellular carcinoma, melanoma, renal cell or head and neck cancer.

Study results and limitations: Doses of 0.1 to 3.0 mg/kg were accompanied by clonal expansion of CD4+ and CD8+ blood T cells by week 6. CD8+ T cells were the subset that, on average, had more expanded clones than CD4+.

The length of the CDR3 is 16 residues. CDR1 LNHDA and CDR2 SQIVND come from the germline V gene (reference sequence). Trimming pared 2 bases from V and 4 bases from J, leaving 16 bases between. Sequencing used immunoSEQ multiplex PCR; TCRdb keeps in-frame clones, though not all of them. This sample has 10,000 to 13,000 clones, with 65% to 85% found just once. Sequenced here: CD4+ or CD8+ T cells sorted from blood, sampled in a trial of the OX40 agonist ivuxolimab. The chain links TRBV19 to TRBJ2-3; TRBD1 might be the D (5 bases). The clonotype was recovered from an adult with an advanced solid tumor such as melanoma, head and neck, liver or kidney cancer. DNA of the CDR3: TGTGCCAGTAGTATACAAGGCTCAGGGATCGCAGATACGCAGTATTTT. This codes for CASSIQGSGIADTQYF.